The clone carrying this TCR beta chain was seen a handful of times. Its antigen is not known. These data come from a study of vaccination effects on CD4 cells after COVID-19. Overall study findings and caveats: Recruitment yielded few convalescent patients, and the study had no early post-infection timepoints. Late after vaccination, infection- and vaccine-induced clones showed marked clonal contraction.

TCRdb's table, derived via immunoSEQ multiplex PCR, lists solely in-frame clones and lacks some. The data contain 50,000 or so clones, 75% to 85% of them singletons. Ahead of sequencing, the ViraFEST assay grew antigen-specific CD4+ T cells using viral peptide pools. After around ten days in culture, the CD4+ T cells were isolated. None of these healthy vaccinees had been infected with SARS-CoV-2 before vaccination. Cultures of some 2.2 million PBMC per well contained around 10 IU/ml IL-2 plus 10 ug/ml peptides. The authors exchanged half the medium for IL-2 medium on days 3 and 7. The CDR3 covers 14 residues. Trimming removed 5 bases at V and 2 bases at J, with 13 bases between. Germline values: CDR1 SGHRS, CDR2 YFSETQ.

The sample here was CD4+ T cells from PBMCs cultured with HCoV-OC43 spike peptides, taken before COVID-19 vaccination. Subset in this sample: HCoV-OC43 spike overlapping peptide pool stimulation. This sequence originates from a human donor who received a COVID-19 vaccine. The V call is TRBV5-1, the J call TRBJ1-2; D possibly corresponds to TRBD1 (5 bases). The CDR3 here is CASSLLGTNYGYTF. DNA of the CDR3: TGCGCCAGCAGTTTGCTTGGGACGAACTATGGCTACACCTTC.